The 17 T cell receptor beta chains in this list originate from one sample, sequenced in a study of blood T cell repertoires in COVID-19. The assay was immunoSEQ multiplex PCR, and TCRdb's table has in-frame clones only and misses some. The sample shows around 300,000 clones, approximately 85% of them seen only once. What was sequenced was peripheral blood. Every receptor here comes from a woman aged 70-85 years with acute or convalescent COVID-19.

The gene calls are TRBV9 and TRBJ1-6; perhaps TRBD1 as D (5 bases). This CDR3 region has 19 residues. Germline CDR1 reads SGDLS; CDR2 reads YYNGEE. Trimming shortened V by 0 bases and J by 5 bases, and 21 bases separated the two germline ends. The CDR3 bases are TGTGCCAGCAGCGTAGAATCGTGGGCAGGGCCGCTAAATAATTCACCCCTCCACTTT. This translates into CASSVESWAGPLNNSPLHF.

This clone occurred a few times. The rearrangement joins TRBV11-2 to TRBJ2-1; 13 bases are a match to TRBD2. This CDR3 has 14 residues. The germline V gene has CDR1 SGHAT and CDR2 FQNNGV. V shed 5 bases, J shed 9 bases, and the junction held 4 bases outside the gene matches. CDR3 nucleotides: TGTGCCAGCAGCGCGGGACTAGCGGGGACTGAGCAGTTCTTC. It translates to CASSAGLAGTEQFF.

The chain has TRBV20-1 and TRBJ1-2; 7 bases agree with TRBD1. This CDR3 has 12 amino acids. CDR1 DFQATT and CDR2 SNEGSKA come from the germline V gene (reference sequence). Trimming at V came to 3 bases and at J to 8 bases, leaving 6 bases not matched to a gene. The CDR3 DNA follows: TGCAGTGCTAGTAACAGGGGAGGAGGCTACACCTTC. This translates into CSASNRGGGYTF.

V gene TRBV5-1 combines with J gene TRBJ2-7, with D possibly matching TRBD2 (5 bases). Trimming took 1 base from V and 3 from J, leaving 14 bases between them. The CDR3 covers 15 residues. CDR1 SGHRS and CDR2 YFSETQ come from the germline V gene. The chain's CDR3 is CASSLQPGKYYEQYF. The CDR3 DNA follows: TGCGCCAGCAGCTTGCAACCGGGAAAATACTACGAGCAGTACTTC.

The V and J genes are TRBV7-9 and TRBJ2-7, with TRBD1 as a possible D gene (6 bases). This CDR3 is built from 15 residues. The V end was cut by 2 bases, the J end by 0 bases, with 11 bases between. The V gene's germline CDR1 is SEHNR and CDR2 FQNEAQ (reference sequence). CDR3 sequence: CASSLSPDSSYEQYF. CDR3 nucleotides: TGTGCCAGCAGCTTATCCCCGGACAGCTCCTACGAGCAGTACTTC.

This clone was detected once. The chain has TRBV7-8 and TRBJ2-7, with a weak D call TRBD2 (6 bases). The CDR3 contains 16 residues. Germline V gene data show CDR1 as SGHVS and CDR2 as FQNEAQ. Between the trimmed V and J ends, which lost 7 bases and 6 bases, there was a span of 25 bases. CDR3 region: CASTPGSSFAAGEQYF. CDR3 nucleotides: TGTGCCAGCACCCCCGGGAGCTCTTTCGCGGCCGGCGAGCAGTACTTC. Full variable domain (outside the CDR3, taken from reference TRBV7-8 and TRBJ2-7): GAGVSQSPRYKVAKRGQDVALRCDPISGHVSLFWYQQALGQGPEFLTYFQNEAQLDKSGLPSDRFFAERPEGSVSTLKIQRTQQEDSAVYLCASTPGSSFAAGEQYFGPGTRLTVT.

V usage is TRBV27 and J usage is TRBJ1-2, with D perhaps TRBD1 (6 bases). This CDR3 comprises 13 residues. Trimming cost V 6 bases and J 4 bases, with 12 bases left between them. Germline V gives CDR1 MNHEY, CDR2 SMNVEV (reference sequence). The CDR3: CASSLIQGYGYTF. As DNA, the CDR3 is TGTGCCAGCAGCTTAATACAGGGCTATGGCTACACCTTC.

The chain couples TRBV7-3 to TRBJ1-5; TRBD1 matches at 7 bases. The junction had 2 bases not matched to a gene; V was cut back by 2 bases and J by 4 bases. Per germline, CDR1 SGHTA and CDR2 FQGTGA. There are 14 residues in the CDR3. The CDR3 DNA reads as TGTGCCAGCAGCTTAGGGACAGCTAATCAGCCCCAGCATTTT. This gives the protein CASSLGTANQPQHF. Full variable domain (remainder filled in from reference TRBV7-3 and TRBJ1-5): GAGVSQTPSNKVTEKGKYVELRCDPISGHTALYWYRQSLGQGPEFLIYFQGTGAADDSGLPNDRFFAVRPEGSVSTLKIQRTERGDSAVYLCASSLGTANQPQHFGDGTRLSIL.

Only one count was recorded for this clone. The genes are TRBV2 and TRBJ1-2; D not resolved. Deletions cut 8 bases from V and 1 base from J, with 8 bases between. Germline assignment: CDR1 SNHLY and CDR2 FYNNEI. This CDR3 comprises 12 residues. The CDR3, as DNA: TGTGCCAGCGGTAGAGTTAACTATGGCTACACCTTC. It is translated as CASGRVNYGYTF.

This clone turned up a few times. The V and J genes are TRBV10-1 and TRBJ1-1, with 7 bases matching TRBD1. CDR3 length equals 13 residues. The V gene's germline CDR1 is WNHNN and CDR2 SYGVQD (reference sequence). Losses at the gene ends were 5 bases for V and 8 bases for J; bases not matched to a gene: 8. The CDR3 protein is CASSPDRQGEAFF. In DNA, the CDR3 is TGCGCCAGCAGTCCTGATAGACAGGGCGAAGCTTTCTTT.

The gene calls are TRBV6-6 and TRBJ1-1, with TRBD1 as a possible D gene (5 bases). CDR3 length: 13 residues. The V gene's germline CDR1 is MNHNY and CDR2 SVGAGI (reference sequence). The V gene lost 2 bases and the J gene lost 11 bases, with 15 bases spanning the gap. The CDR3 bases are TGTGCCAGCAGTTACCCTAGTGGCGGGGCGGCTTTCTTT. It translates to CASSYPSGGAAFF.

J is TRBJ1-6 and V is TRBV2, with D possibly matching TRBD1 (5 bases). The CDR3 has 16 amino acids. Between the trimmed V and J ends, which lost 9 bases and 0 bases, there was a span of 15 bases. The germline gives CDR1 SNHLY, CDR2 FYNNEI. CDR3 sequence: CARSLGGNSYNSPLHF. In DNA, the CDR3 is TGTGCCAGATCCCTGGGGGGGAACTCCTATAATTCACCCCTCCACTTT.

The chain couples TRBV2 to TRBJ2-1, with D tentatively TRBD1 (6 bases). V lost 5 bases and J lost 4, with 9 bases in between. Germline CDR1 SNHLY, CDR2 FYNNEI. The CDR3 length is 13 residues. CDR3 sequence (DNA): TGTGCCAGCAGTTCGGGGACATACAATGAGCAGTTCTTC. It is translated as CASSSGTYNEQFF.

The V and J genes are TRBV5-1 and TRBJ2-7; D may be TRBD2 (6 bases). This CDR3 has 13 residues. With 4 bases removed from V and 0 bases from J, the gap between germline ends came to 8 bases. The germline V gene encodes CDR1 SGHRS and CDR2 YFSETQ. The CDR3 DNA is TGCGCCAGCAGCGTGACTAGCTCCTACGAGCAGTACTTC. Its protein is CASSVTSSYEQYF.

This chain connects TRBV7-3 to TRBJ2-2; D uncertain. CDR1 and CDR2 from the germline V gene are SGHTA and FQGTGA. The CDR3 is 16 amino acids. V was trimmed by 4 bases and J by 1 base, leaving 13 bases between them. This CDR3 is CASSYPRLVNTGELFF. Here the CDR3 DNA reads TGTGCCAGCAGCTACCCGAGGCTGGTGAACACCGGGGAGCTGTTTTTT.

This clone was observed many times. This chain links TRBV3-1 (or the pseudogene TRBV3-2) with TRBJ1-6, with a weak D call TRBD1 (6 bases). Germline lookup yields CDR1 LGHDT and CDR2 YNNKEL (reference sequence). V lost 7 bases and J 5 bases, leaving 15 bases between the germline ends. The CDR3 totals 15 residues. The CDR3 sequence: CASTPLAGDNSPLHF. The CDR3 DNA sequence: TGTGCCAGCACCCCGTTGGCAGGGGATAATTCACCCCTCCACTTT.

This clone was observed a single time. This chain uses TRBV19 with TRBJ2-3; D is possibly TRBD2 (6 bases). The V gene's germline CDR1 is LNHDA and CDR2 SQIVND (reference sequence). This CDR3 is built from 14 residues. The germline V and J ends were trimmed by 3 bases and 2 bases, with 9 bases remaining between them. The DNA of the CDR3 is TGTGCCAGTAGTATGGCGGGGTACACAGATACGCAGTATTTT. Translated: CASSMAGYTDTQYF. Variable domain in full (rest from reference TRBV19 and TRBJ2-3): DGGITQSPKYLFRKEGQNVTLSCEQNLNHDAMYWYRQDPGQGLRLIYYSQIVNDFQKGDIAEGYSVSREKKESFPLTVTSAQKNPTAFYLCASSMAGYTDTQYFGPGTRLTVL.